Shown below are 24 T cell receptor beta chains from a single sample sequenced in a study of CD8 T cells in ankylosing spondylitis (TCRdb year 2017). Library prep was done by 5' RACE. Instrument on record: Illumina HiSeq 2500. TCRdb passed the public sequencing reads through fastp at Q25 and MiXCR, retaining productive beta sequences. Rows with a matching CDR3 protein are joined into one entry that keeps the most common DNA and genes. The sample table shows around 220,000 distinct CDR3 sequences, and 15% to 20% are seen once. The leading ten clones occupy approximately 42% of the sample. For these TCRs, the target antigens are not known. Beyond this particular receptor, the publication reports: A TCR beta motif of several highly homologous amino acid variants appeared characteristic of blood from ankylosing spondylitis patients.

The sample was blood, either unsorted or a sorted T cell fraction (not recorded which). The origin of the receptors is a male donor with ankylosing spondylitis.

This clonotype was found a few times. CDR3 coding DNA: TGTGCCAGCAGCTTAGAATCGGCGACGGAGCAGTACTTC. It codes for CASSLESATEQYF. The chain carries TRBV7-9 and TRBJ2-7; D gene uncertain. Trimming cost V 1 base and J 7 bases, with 11 bases left between them. This CDR3 is built from 13 residues. Looked up from germline, CDR1 is SEHNR and CDR2 is FQNEAQ (reference sequence).

This clonotype appeared a few times. The V gene is TRBV15, the J gene TRBJ2-7; D is undetermined. Germline V gene data show CDR1 as LNHNV and CDR2 as YYDKDF (reference sequence). CDR3 length equals 13 residues. Trimming removed 3 bases from V and 4 bases from J, with 10 bases in between. The CDR3 loop reads CATSRMVEYEQYF. The CDR3 bases are TGTGCCACCAGCAGGATGGTAGAATACGAGCAGTACTTC.

This clonotype was observed many times. The rearrangement links TRBV12-3 or TRBV12-4 to TRBJ2-7; no clear D gene. With 3 bases removed from V and 6 bases from J, the gap between germline ends came to 12 bases. The CDR3 extends over 13 amino acids. CDR3 sequence: CASSFPQGSEQYF. DNA of the CDR3: TGTGCCAGCAGTTTTCCCCAAGGGTCCGAGCAGTACTTC.

The table lists this clonotype with many counts. The J gene is TRBJ2-7, the V gene TRBV27, with D perhaps being TRBD1 or TRBD2 (5 bases each). This CDR3 region has 15 residues. The germline CDR1 and CDR2 sequences are MNHEY and SMNVEV (reference sequence). V was trimmed by 3 bases and J by 0 bases, leaving 12 bases between them. The DNA of the CDR3 is TGTGCCAGCAGTTTGGTAGCAGGGAGCTCCTACGAGCAGTACTTC. Its protein product is CASSLVAGSSYEQYF.

This chain uses TRBV27 with TRBJ1-1, with D possibly being TRBD1 (5 bases). The V gene's germline CDR1 is MNHEY and CDR2 SMNVEV (reference sequence). The V end lost 5 bases, the J end lost 1 base, and 11 bases lay between the germline ends. The CDR3 runs 14 residues. This CDR3 reads CASSISGGNTEAFF. The CDR3, as DNA: TGTGCCAGCAGTATCTCCGGGGGGAACACTGAAGCTTTCTTT.

This chain uses TRBV20-1 with TRBJ2-3, with D hard to call. This CDR3 comprises 13 residues. The V end was cut by 6 bases, the J end by 2 bases, with 12 bases between. Germline values: CDR1 DFQATT, CDR2 SNEGSKA (reference sequence). CDR3 sequence reads: CSAQPTATDTQYF. CDR3 DNA: TGCAGTGCCCAACCCACCGCCACAGATACGCAGTATTTT.

V usage is TRBV4-1 and J usage is TRBJ2-7, with TRBD2 matching over 10 bases. V trimming: 1 base; J trimming: 2 bases; junction bases outside the gene matches: 5. From germline, CDR1 is MGHRA and CDR2 YSYEKL. The CDR3 spans 16 residues. The CDR3 bases are TGCGCCAGCAGCCAAGTTGGACTAGCGGACCCCTACGAGCAGTACTTC. It translates to CASSQVGLADPYEQYF.

The rearrangement joins TRBV7-9 to TRBJ2-3; 7 bases agree with TRBD1. Looked up from germline, CDR1 is SEHNR and CDR2 is FQNEAQ (reference sequence). J was trimmed by 0 bases and V by 5 bases; bases with no gene match: 11. This CDR3 contains 17 residues. CDR3 nucleotides: TGTGCCAGCAGCGCTACAGGGGACAAAACTAGCACAGATACGCAGTATTTT. Translated: CASSATGDKTSTDTQYF.

V gene TRBV20-1 combines with J gene TRBJ2-7; D is uncertain. The germline gives CDR1 DFQATT, CDR2 SNEGSKA (reference sequence). V was cut by 1 base and J by 3 bases, with 7 bases left in between. The CDR3 sequence is 12 residues long. The CDR3 coding sequence is TGCAGTGCTAGAGGGTGGGACTACGAGCAGTACTTC. Protein product: CSARGWDYEQYF.

The sample holds a few counts of this clonotype. The V gene is TRBV11-3, the J gene TRBJ1-1, with TRBD1 matching over 7 bases. Germline assignment: CDR1 SGHNT and CDR2 YENEEA. Unmatched junction bases numbered 8, after V lost 4 bases and J lost 3 bases. The CDR3 covers 15 residues. In DNA, the CDR3 is TGTGCCAGCAGCTATAGACAGGGCGCGGACACTGAAGCTTTCTTT. This codes for CASSYRQGADTEAFF.

This clonotype was found a few times. V usage is TRBV3-1 and J usage is TRBJ2-1; possibly TRBD1 for D (6 bases). The CDR3 runs 15 residues. Germline CDR1 and CDR2: LGHDT and YNNKEL (reference sequence). The V end lost 1 base, the J end lost 2 bases, and 9 bases lay between the germline ends. CDR3 nucleotides: TGTGCCAGCAGCCAAGGTGAGGGGGCCTACAATGAGCAGTTCTTC. It translates to CASSQGEGAYNEQFF.

This clonotype was found a few times. The chain uses TRBV11-2 and TRBJ2-7; D is ambiguous. V lost 5 bases and J 2 bases, leaving 13 bases between the germline ends. The CDR3 consists of 14 residues. Germline-derived CDR1 and CDR2 are SGHAT and FQNNGV. This CDR3 is CASSPRLTPYEQYF. For the CDR3, the DNA is TGTGCCAGCAGCCCGAGGCTTACCCCCTACGAGCAGTACTTC.

The rearrangement links TRBV28 to TRBJ2-3, with 9 bases matching TRBD1. Trimming at V came to 4 bases and at J to 4 bases, leaving 12 bases not matched to a gene. The CDR3 extends over 17 amino acids. From germline, CDR1 is MDHEN and CDR2 SYDVKM. The CDR3 protein is CASSSLLGQGQSDTQYF. As DNA, the CDR3 is TGTGCCAGCAGTTCGCTCCTGGGACAGGGACAATCAGATACGCAGTATTTT.

V and J are TRBV20-1 and TRBJ1-4, with D uncertain. Germline V gene data show CDR1 as DFQATT and CDR2 as SNEGSKA (reference sequence). The CDR3 is 13 residues long. V gave up 3 bases and J gave up 4 bases, with 9 bases separating them. CDR3 DNA: TGCAGTGCTAGGCACAGCGATAATGAAAAACTGTTTTTT. It yields the protein CSARHSDNEKLFF.

This clonotype was seen a handful of times. The V call is TRBV28, the J call TRBJ2-1; 13 bases match TRBD2. The J segment lost 7 bases and the V segment lost 10 bases, leaving 10 bases of the junction unmatched. The germline CDR1 and CDR2 sequences are MDHEN and SYDVKM. The CDR3 spans 15 residues. In DNA form, the CDR3 reads TGTGCCACCGAAGGACTAGCGGGAGATCAGAATGAGCAGTTCTTC. This gives the protein CATEGLAGDQNEQFF.

V gene TRBV19 combines with J gene TRBJ2-1; no reliable D call. The CDR3 loop spans 12 amino acids. Trimming stripped 3 bases from V and 8 bases from J, with 8 bases between. Germline V gene lookup returns CDR1 LNHDA and CDR2 SQIVND (reference sequence). CDR3 loop: CASSMTWDEQFF. The CDR3 DNA follows: TGTGCCAGTAGTATGACTTGGGATGAGCAGTTCTTC.

This clonotype was detected a few times. The chain recombines TRBV7-6 with TRBJ1-1; D is ambiguous. There are 16 residues in the CDR3. Germline CDR1 and CDR2: SGHVS and FNYEAQ. The V end lost 0 bases, the J end lost 3 bases, and 14 bases lay between the germline ends. The CDR3 spells CASSLAGVPSHTEAFF. The CDR3 region has the DNA TGTGCCAGCAGCTTAGCCGGGGTCCCTAGTCACACTGAAGCTTTCTTT. Full variable domain (rest looked up from reference TRBV7-6 and TRBJ1-1): GAGVSQSPRYKVTKRGQDVALRCDPISGHVSLYWYRQALGQGPEFLTYFNYEAQQDKSGLPNDRFSAERPEGSISTLTIQRTEQRDSAMYRCASSLAGVPSHTEAFFGQGTRLTVV.

V usage is TRBV27 and J usage is TRBJ1-4; TRBD1 aligns across 9 bases. This CDR3 spans 14 amino acids. Germline V lookup: CDR1 MNHEY, CDR2 SMNVEV (reference sequence). V lost 10 bases and J lost 7; bases outside the gene matches: 10. DNA for the CDR3: TGTGCCACCGCCAGGGACAGGGTGTTTGAAAAACTGTTTTTT. Its protein product is CATARDRVFEKLFF.

In this sample, this clonotype turned up many times. This chain links TRBV6-1 with TRBJ2-5; 12 bases are shared with TRBD2. CDR1 is MNHNS, CDR2 SASEGT, per germline. This CDR3 has 15 residues. J lost 2 bases, V lost 2 bases, and 0 bases had no gene match. The CDR3 protein is CASSELAGGQETQYF. In nucleotides, the CDR3 is TGTGCCAGCAGTGAACTAGCGGGGGGGCAAGAGACCCAGTACTTC.

There are a few counts of this clonotype. J is TRBJ2-7 and V is TRBV7-8; TRBD1 aligns across 10 bases. With V trimmed by 4 bases and J by 2 bases, 8 bases remained unmatched. CDR3 length: 16 residues. The germline gives CDR1 SGHVS, CDR2 FQNEAQ. The CDR3: CASSSLQGQGPYEQYF. Written as DNA, the CDR3 is TGTGCCAGCAGCTCCCTCCAGGGACAGGGGCCCTACGAGCAGTACTTC.

In its sample, this clonotype was seen many times. The chain joins TRBV4-2 to TRBJ2-7; D tentatively fits TRBD1 or TRBD2 (5 bases each). Between the trimmed V and J ends, which lost 6 bases and 1 base, there was a span of 10 bases. Germline V gene sequence: CDR1 LGHNA, CDR2 YNFKEQ. The CDR3 totals 13 residues. CDR3 sequence: CASSPWGSYEQYF. The CDR3 DNA sequence: TGTGCCAGCAGTCCTTGGGGGTCCTACGAGCAGTACTTC.

This clonotype was counted ten times or more. The rearrangement links TRBV9 to TRBJ2-5; TRBD2 is a possible D gene (6 bases). CDR1 is SGDLS, CDR2 YYNGEE, per germline. V was shortened by 4 bases and J by 1 base, with 14 bases between the two germline ends. The CDR3 is 15 amino acids. CDR3 DNA sequence: TGTGCCAGCAGCCCCCTCGGGAGATCCCAAGAGACCCAGTACTTC. Protein: CASSPLGRSQETQYF.

CDR3 sequence (DNA): TGTGCCAGCAGCTTAGCGGACAGGGTGGGACTCGGGAATGGCTACACCTTC. Encoded protein: CASSLADRVGLGNGYTF. The chain joins TRBV7-9 to TRBJ1-2; TRBD1 matches at 8 bases. V lost 0 bases, J lost 6 bases, and 12 bases stayed unmatched. Germline CDR1 reads SEHNR; CDR2 reads FQNEAQ (reference sequence). The CDR3 covers 17 residues.

Comment on this clonotype: Since a much larger clone is just one base distant, this may be a read error. The V and J genes are TRBV12-3 or TRBV12-4 and TRBJ1-1, with TRBD1 identical over 9 bases. The CDR3 has 15 amino acids. The CDR3 region has the DNA TGTGGCAGCAGTACCTCGGGACAGGGATACACTGAAGCTTTCTTT. Its translation: CGSSTSGQGYTEAFF.